The TCR beta chain under discussion was sequenced for a study of shared clonotypes between healthy human individuals. Study outcomes and limitations: Of the naive CD4 clonotypes, approximately 5% were shared across several donors.

Repertoires were generated with immunoSEQ multiplex PCR, while TCRdb's copy carries only in-frame clones and drops some. The data hold about 2.4 million clones, with 93% observed a single time. To note about this clone: Its specificity is not known.

This CDR3 is built from 14 residues. Germline values: CDR1 MNHNS, CDR2 SASEGT. V was pared by 2 bases and J by 8 bases, with 12 bases between. This rearrangement joins TRBV6-1 to TRBJ1-4, with D uncertain. Input material: naive CD4+ T cells from PBMCs. Specified subset: CD45RA+ positively selected. This receptor was obtained from a man between 18 and 35 years old in good health. Some clones in this sample may be carry-over from other donors' samples. The CDR3: CASSESRSAEKLFF. The CDR3, as DNA: TGTGCCAGCAGTGAATCTCGATCAGCGGAAAAACTGTTTTTT.